The rows below give T cell receptor beta chains drawn from one sample of a study of CD8 T cells in ankylosing spondylitis. TCRdb called the 5' RACE reads again in MiXCR, with one record for every CDR3 protein. Of around 250,000 distinct CDR3 sequences listed, over 8.5% are singletons. The source material was blood, either unsorted or a sorted T cell fraction (not recorded which). The receptor source for this set is a male donor with ankylosing spondylitis or in good health (not recorded which). Each CDR3 is given with its conserved first and last residue. The order of the fields is J gene, clone size, V gene, D gene, CDR3 protein, CDR3 DNA. The D gene is left open where the match is weak. Size tells how often a clone was seen (once, few, many) or the class of an expanded clone, and some rows leave it out.

TRBJ1-2 many TRBV20-1 TRBD1 CSALLTGGFGGYTF TGCAGTGCCCTCTTGACAGGGGGCTTTGGTGGCTACACCTTC
TRBJ2-3 few TRBV9 - CASSVVRGGDTQYF TGTGCCAGCAGCGTAGTCCGGGGTGGAGATACGCAGTATTTT
TRBJ1-1 many TRBV12-3/TRBV12-4 - CASSRTSGTEAFF TGTGCCAGCAGTCGCACCAGTGGCACTGAAGCTTTCTTT
TRBJ2-7 many TRBV5-1 - CASSLAPNAVGYEQYF TGCGCCAGCAGCTTGGCTCCAAATGCGGTGGGGTACGAGCAGTACTTC
TRBJ2-3 many TRBV20-1 TRBD2 CSAQLAYASTDTQYF TGCAGTGCCCAACTAGCGTACGCTAGCACAGATACGCAGTATTTT
TRBJ2-7 few TRBV20-1 TRBD1 CSARGQGLNEQYF TGCAGTGCCAGGGGACAGGGGCTGAACGAGCAGTACTTC
TRBJ2-6 few TRBV10-1 - CASSDSLGGYRSGANVLTF TGCGCCAGCAGTGACTCCCTAGGGGGGTATCGCTCTGGGGCCAACGTCCTGACTTTC
TRBJ2-5 few TRBV20-1 - CSASPGEGGEETQYF TGCAGTGCTAGTCCGGGGGAAGGGGGTGAAGAGACCCAGTACTTC
TRBJ1-1 - TRBV18 - CASSPQIDTEAFF TGTGCCAGCTCACCGCAAATAGATACTGAAGCTTTCTTT
TRBJ2-7 - TRBV28 - CASRERNPYEQYF TGTGCCAGCAGGGAGCGGAACCCCTACGAGCAGTACTTC
TRBJ2-3 many TRBV5-1 TRBD1 CASEEITGAGDTQYF TGCGCCAGCGAGGAAATCACAGGGGCCGGAGATACGCAGTATTTT
TRBJ1-1 many TRBV27 - CASLLGSEAFF TGTGCCAGCCTGTTGGGGAGTGAAGCTTTCTTT
TRBJ1-2 many TRBV20-1 - CSVGSSNYGYTF TGCAGTGTCGGCAGCTCTAACTATGGCTACACCTTC
TRBJ1-4 many TRBV20-1 - CSARPSGPAGEKLFF TGCAGTGCTAGACCCTCAGGGCCTGCTGGCGAAAAACTGTTTTTT
TRBJ2-3 many TRBV15 - CATSRDPGDTQYF TGTGCCACCAGCAGAGATCCGGGAGATACGCAGTATTTT
TRBJ2-1 - TRBV16 - CASSGRVTYNEQFF TGTGCCAGCAGCGGAAGGGTAACCTACAATGAGCAGTTCTTC
TRBJ2-7 many TRBV6-5 TRBD2 CASSYTPGLVRGEQYF TGTGCCAGCAGTTACACCCCGGGACTAGTTCGGGGCGAGCAGTACTTC
TRBJ2-1 once TRBV11-1 TRBD2 CASSFWVASGTLGDEQFF TGTGCCAGCAGCTTTTGGGTGGCTAGCGGGACCCTGGGGGATGAGCAGTTCTTC
TRBJ1-5 few TRBV18 TRBD1 CASSTQGTGQHF TGTGCCAGCTCCACCCAGGGGACAGGGCAACATTTT
TRBJ2-5 once TRBV2 - CASIYQTGPQYF TGTGCCAGCATTTACCAGACCGGACCCCAGTACTTC
TRBJ2-1 - TRBV6-6 - CASRKGDEQFF TGTGCCAGCAGGAAGGGCGATGAGCAGTTCTTC
TRBJ1-2 many TRBV10-3 - CAISESNYGYTF TGTGCCATCAGTGAGAGCAACTATGGCTACACCTTC
TRBJ1-5 many TRBV12-3/TRBV12-4 TRBD1 CASSFRGPSQPQHF TGTGCCAGCAGTTTCAGGGGGCCAAGTCAGCCCCAGCATTTT
TRBJ2-1 many TRBV3-1 - CASRERSSYNEQFF TGTGCCAGCAGGGAGAGGAGCTCCTACAATGAGCAGTTCTTC
TRBJ2-2 - TRBV6-5 TRBD1 CASSYSTGVGTGELFF TGTGCCAGCAGTTACTCGACAGGGGTTGGCACCGGGGAGCTGTTTTTT
TRBJ1-4 many TRBV3-1 - CASSQAWQIVREEKLFF TGTGCCAGCAGCCAAGCGTGGCAGATAGTTAGGGAGGAAAAACTGTTTTTT
TRBJ2-2 - TRBV7-9 - CASSPGGSGELFF TGTGCCAGCAGCCCCGGAGGTTCCGGGGAGCTGTTTTTT
TRBJ2-7 many TRBV20-1 - CSARDRRFNSYEQYF TGCAGTGCTAGAGATCGAAGGTTTAACTCCTACGAGCAGTACTTC
TRBJ2-1 many TRBV20-1 - CSASLRGDYNEQFF TGCAGTGCTAGTCTTAGGGGGGACTACAATGAGCAGTTCTTC
TRBJ1-5 many TRBV12-3/TRBV12-4 - CASSGGQPQHF TGTGCCAGCAGTGGGGGTCAGCCCCAGCATTTT
TRBJ2-1 many TRBV27 TRBD2 CASSQGTSGWNEQFF TGTGCCAGCAGTCAAGGGACTAGCGGTTGGAATGAGCAGTTCTTC
TRBJ2-1 - TRBV29-1 - CSVAWVNEQFF TGCAGCGTGGCGTGGGTCAATGAGCAGTTCTTC
TRBJ2-1 many TRBV5-1 TRBD2 CASSLEVSGGASYNEQFF TGCGCCAGCAGCTTGGAGGTTAGCGGGGGGGCGTCCTACAATGAGCAGTTCTTC
TRBJ1-1 few TRBV4-1 TRBD1 CASSRQGGGLAFF TGCGCCAGCAGCCGACAGGGAGGGGGTTTAGCTTTCTTT
TRBJ2-7 - TRBV7-2 - CASSLRGPNYEQYF TGTGCCAGCAGCTTACGGGGTCCGAACTACGAGCAGTACTTC
TRBJ2-2 few TRBV5-7 TRBD1 CASSLGRGTGDNGELFF TGTGCCAGCAGCTTGGGAAGGGGGACAGGGGACAACGGGGAGCTGTTTTTT
TRBJ2-7 - TRBV10-1 TRBD1 CASSESRDRGYEQYF TGCGCCAGCAGTGAGTCTCGGGACAGGGGCTACGAGCAGTACTTC
TRBJ2-1 many TRBV5-1 - CASSRDWDSYNEQFF TGCGCCAGCAGCAGAGACTGGGACTCCTACAATGAGCAGTTCTTC
TRBJ2-1 many TRBV12-3/TRBV12-4 - CASRTTSTHEQFF TGTGCCAGCAGGACCACTAGTACACATGAGCAGTTCTTC
TRBJ1-1 many TRBV5-1 - CASSLRPGGSTEAFF TGCGCCAGCAGCTTACGCCCCGGCGGGAGCACTGAAGCTTTCTTT
TRBJ1-2 few TRBV11-2 TRBD1 CASSRKGDSARWDVYTF TGTGCCAGCAGCAGGAAGGGGGACAGTGCGAGATGGGATGTCTACACCTTC
TRBJ2-1 many TRBV3-1 TRBD2 CASSQKAGGPRGEQFF TGTGCCAGCAGCCAAAAGGCGGGAGGGCCCCGCGGTGAGCAGTTCTTC
TRBJ2-2 many TRBV5-1 - CASRPDARGDTGELFF TGCGCCAGCAGACCAGACGCACGTGGGGACACCGGGGAGCTGTTTTTT
TRBJ2-6 few TRBV7-3 TRBD1 CASSIRQGAPGANVLTF TGTGCCAGCAGCATACGACAGGGGGCGCCTGGGGCCAACGTCCTGACTTTC
TRBJ1-6 - TRBV27 - CASSLGRANSPLHF TGTGCCAGCAGTCTAGGCAGAGCAAATTCACCCCTCCACTTT
TRBJ1-1 few TRBV2 TRBD1 CASGAGTGYTNAEAFF TGTGCCAGCGGGGCCGGGACAGGGTACACGAACGCTGAAGCTTTCTTT
TRBJ1-1 few TRBV24-1 - CATRGGRQTEAFF TGTGCCACCAGAGGAGGAAGGCAAACTGAAGCTTTCTTT